A selection of T cell receptor beta chains follows, all from one sample in a study of human T cells and chemical hapten exposure. A single record per CDR3 protein comes from TCRdb applying MiXCR to the RACE reads. The repertoire holds over 300,000 distinct CDR3 sequences, with 4.5% to 5.5% as singletons. This specimen was whole blood, taken in connection with sensitization to the hapten diphenylcyclopropenone (DPC). The receptors stem from a woman aged 45-60 years with alopecia areata. Some clones in this sample may be carry-over from other donors' samples. The CDR3 runs from the conserved cysteine through the conserved F or W. The D gene is left open where the match is weak. The listing skips clone size in some rows; elsewhere it reads once, few, many or a size class.

j_gene | d_gene | abundance | v_gene | CDR3nt | CDR3aa
TRBJ2-3 | TRBD2 | many | TRBV11-1 | TGTGCCAGCAGCCTCCCGGCGGGGGTAGATACGCAGTATTTT | CASSLPAGVDTQYF
TRBJ1-5 | - | - | TRBV7-9 | TGTGCCAGCAGCCCGACAGTCCAAGGACCCCAGCATTTT | CASSPTVQGPQHF
TRBJ1-4 | TRBD1 | many | TRBV7-9 | TGTGCCAGCAGCTATAACAGGGGGGAAAAACTGTTTTTT | CASSYNRGEKLFF
TRBJ2-5 | - | many | TRBV5-1 | TGCGCCAGCAGCCCCCCAACAGAGACCCAGTACTTC | CASSPPTETQYF
TRBJ2-1 | TRBD2 | few | TRBV7-2 | TGTGCCAGCAGCCGAACGGGACTAGCGGTAGACAATGAGCAGTTCTTC | CASSRTGLAVDNEQFF
TRBJ2-3 | TRBD1 | - | TRBV12-3/TRBV12-4 | TGTGCCAGCAGTTCCCTGGACAGGGGGCTGGGGGATACGCAGTATTTT | CASSSLDRGLGDTQYF
TRBJ2-3 | TRBD2 | many | TRBV20-1 | TGCAGTGCTCCCGGCGCTCTAGCGGGGTCCACAGATACGCAGTATTTT | CSAPGALAGSTDTQYF
TRBJ2-1 | - | few | TRBV12-3/TRBV12-4 | TGTGCCAGCAGGTCTAGCAACGGGATCAATGAGCAGTTCTTC | CASRSSNGINEQFF
TRBJ1-6 | - | many | TRBV9 | TGTGCCAGCAGCGTAGAAGGCAGGGGAACATCACCCCTCCACTTT | CASSVEGRGTSPLHF
TRBJ2-7 | - | - | TRBV2 | TGTGCCAGCAGTGAAGCGCCGGCCTACGAGCAGTACTTC | CASSEAPAYEQYF
TRBJ2-1 | - | many | TRBV5-1 | TGCGCCAGCAGCTTGGTCCGGACTACCCTCCCCTTACCCTACAATGAGCAGTTCTTC | CASSLVRTTLPLPYNEQFF
TRBJ2-7 | TRBD1 | many | TRBV10-3 | TGTGCCATCAGAGGCGACAGGGCCGCCTACGAGCAGTACTTC | CAIRGDRAAYEQYF
TRBJ2-4 | TRBD1 | few | TRBV4-1 | TGCGCCAGCAGCCAACCGACAGGGGCCAAAAACATTCAGTACTTC | CASSQPTGAKNIQYF
TRBJ1-2 | - | few | TRBV12-5 | TGTGCTAGTGGGCAGCCCAACGGCTATGGCTACACCTTC | CASGQPNGYGYTF
TRBJ2-3 | - | few | TRBV29-1 | TGCAGCGTTGACAGGAGCACAGATACGCAGTATTTT | CSVDRSTDTQYF
TRBJ2-1 | TRBD2 | - | TRBV7-9 | TGTGCCAGCAGCTTAGGCAACCTAGCGGGAGCGGTTGGCAATGAGCAGTTCTTC | CASSLGNLAGAVGNEQFF
TRBJ1-5 | - | - | TRBV19 | TGTGCCAGTAAACCCGTCCAAGGACAGAATAGCAATCAGCCCCAGCATTTT | CASKPVQGQNSNQPQHF
TRBJ1-2 | - | many | TRBV24-1 | TGTGCCACCAGCCTTAAAGGGTCTCGGTATGGCTACACCTTC | CATSLKGSRYGYTF
TRBJ2-3 | TRBD1 | few | TRBV6-5 | TGTGCCAGCAGTTGGACGACAGGGGGCACAGATACGCAGTATTTT | CASSWTTGGTDTQYF
TRBJ1-4 | TRBD1 | many | TRBV12-3/TRBV12-4 | TGTGCCAGCAGTTTGACAGGGGTAGAGGAAAAACTGTTTTTT | CASSLTGVEEKLFF
TRBJ1-1 | - | many | TRBV29-1 | TGCAGCGTGGCGAGGTCCATGAACACTGAAGCTTTCTTT | CSVARSMNTEAFF
TRBJ2-3 | - | - | TRBV7-2 | TGTGCCAGCAGCTTAGCGCGGATAGATACGCAGTATTTT | CASSLARIDTQYF
TRBJ1-4 | - | - | TRBV14 | TGTGCCAGCAGCCGAGACGGATTTGAAAAACTGTTTTTT | CASSRDGFEKLFF
TRBJ2-1 | - | - | TRBV12-3/TRBV12-4 | TGTGCCAGCGGACCTCCGGGGGCTGGGGATGAGCAGTTCTTC | CASGPPGAGDEQFF
TRBJ2-2 | - | many | TRBV6-5 | TGTGCCAGCAGATACCACGGGGCCGGGGAGCTGTTTTTT | CASRYHGAGELFF
TRBJ2-1 | TRBD2 | many | TRBV27 | TGTGCCAGCAGACTTAGCGGGGGCTCCTACAATGAGCAGTTCTTC | CASRLSGGSYNEQFF
TRBJ1-3 | - | many | TRBV28 | TGTGCCAGCAGCCGCAGATTTGGAAACACCATATATTTT | CASSRRFGNTIYF
TRBJ1-5 | - | - | TRBV7-9 | TGTGCCAGCAGCTTAGGGGGCGAAAGCAATCAGCCCCAGCATTTT | CASSLGGESNQPQHF
TRBJ1-1 | - | few | TRBV7-2 | TGTGCCAGCAGTGGGGGGGGATCCCGGATCACTGAAGCTTTCTTT | CASSGGGSRITEAFF
TRBJ2-3 | TRBD1 | many | TRBV12-3/TRBV12-4 | TGTGCCAGCAGCCTTTCACAGGGGGCAAACACAGATACGCAGTATTTT | CASSLSQGANTDTQYF
TRBJ2-1 | TRBD2 | few | TRBV2 | TGTGCTATCGAGCGGGGGTCCTACAATGAGCAGTTCTTC | CAIERGSYNEQFF
TRBJ2-1 | - | many | TRBV3-1 | TGTGCCAGCAGCCATGGGTACAATGAGCAGTTCTTC | CASSHGYNEQFF
TRBJ1-4 | TRBD1 | many | TRBV20-1 | TGCAGTGCTAGAGGGACAGGGATCGGATCGAGGAAAAAACTGTTTTTT | CSARGTGIGSRKKLFF
TRBJ2-3 | TRBD1 | many | TRBV7-2 | TGTGCCAGCAGCTTAGTTGGACAGGGGACAGATACGCAGTATTTT | CASSLVGQGTDTQYF
TRBJ2-1 | - | - | TRBV27 | TGTGCCAGCATCCTAACGACCGGGACCTACAATGAGCAGTTCTTC | CASILTTGTYNEQFF
TRBJ2-2 | - | few | TRBV9 | TGTGCCAGCAGCGTAGTTAACGGGGAGCTGTTTTTT | CASSVVNGELFF
TRBJ2-1 | - | - | TRBV7-2 | TGTGCCAGCAGCTTATGGCGGGGCGATTACAATGAGCAGTTCTTC | CASSLWRGDYNEQFF
TRBJ1-1 | - | many | TRBV6-5 | TGTGCCAGCTTCACAATTGGCCGAACTGAAGCTTTCTTT | CASFTIGRTEAFF
TRBJ1-3 | TRBD1 | many | TRBV10-3 | TGTGCCACCGAGGGAGAGACAGGGTTTCAAGGAGCTGGAAACACCATATATTTT | CATEGETGFQGAGNTIYF
TRBJ1-1 | - | many | TRBV28 | TGTGCCAGCAGTTTACGCGGCATATCTGAAGCTTTCTTT | CASSLRGISEAFF
TRBJ2-5 | TRBD1 | many | TRBV6-1 | TGTGCCAGCAGTGAAGCCCCGGGACAGGTAGGAGATGACCAAGAGACCCAGTACTTC | CASSEAPGQVGDDQETQYF
TRBJ2-1 | - | few | TRBV12-3/TRBV12-4 | TGTGCCAGCAGTACCGATCCGGGTGAGCAGTTCTTC | CASSTDPGEQFF
TRBJ2-5 | - | - | TRBV7-9 | TGTGCCAGCAGCTTACCATACTGGGAGACCCAGTACTTC | CASSLPYWETQYF
TRBJ1-2 | TRBD1 | many | TRBV29-1 | TGCAGCGGGACAGGGGCGGATGGCTACACCTTC | CSGTGADGYTF
TRBJ2-7 | TRBD1 | few | TRBV29-1 | TGCAGCGTTGGCCGGGACAGAAATTACGAGCAGTACTTC | CSVGRDRNYEQYF
TRBJ2-5 | TRBD2 | few | TRBV7-2 | TGTGCCAGCGGCATCCCGACTAGCGGGGGCCCGGTCGGCCAGTACTTC | CASGIPTSGGPVGQYF
TRBJ2-3 | TRBD2 | - | TRBV20-1 | TGCAGTGCTAGAAAAGCGGGGGGCTCCCCGCCGTATTTT | CSARKAGGSPPYF
TRBJ2-1 | - | many | TRBV28 | TGTGCCAGCAGTAACCATATTAGCTCCTACAATGAGCAGTTCTTC | CASSNHISSYNEQFF